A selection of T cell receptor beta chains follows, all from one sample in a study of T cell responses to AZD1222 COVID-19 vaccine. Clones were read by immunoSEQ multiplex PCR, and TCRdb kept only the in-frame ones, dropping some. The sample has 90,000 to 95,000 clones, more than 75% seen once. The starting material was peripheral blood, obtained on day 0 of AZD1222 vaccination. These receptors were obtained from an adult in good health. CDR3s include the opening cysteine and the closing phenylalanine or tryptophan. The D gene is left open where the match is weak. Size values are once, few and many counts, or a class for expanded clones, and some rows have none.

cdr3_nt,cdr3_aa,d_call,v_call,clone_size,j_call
TGTGCCAGCAGCCAAGGGCCGGGACAGGGGTATCAGCCCCAGCATTTT,CASSQGPGQGYQPQHF,TRBD1,TRBV3-1/TRBV3-2,NA,TRBJ1-5
TGTGCCAGCAGACTTCCCCGGGACAGAGCTTATGGCTACACCTTC,CASRLPRDRAYGYTF,NA,TRBV21-1,NA,TRBJ1-2
TGTGCCATCAGTGAGTCGGGGGCTTCAAATAATTCACCCCTCCACTTT,CAISESGASNNSPLHF,NA,TRBV10-3,NA,TRBJ1-6
TGTGCCAGCAGTTCCGTGAGGAAAGGTGGGCGTGAAAAACTGTTTTTT,CASSSVRKGGREKLFF,NA,TRBV6-2/TRBV6-3,NA,TRBJ1-4
TGTGCCAGCAGTGAACTCTTGAGGGGCTACACCTTC,CASSELLRGYTF,NA,TRBV6-1,NA,TRBJ1-2
TGTGCCAGCAGCTGGAGAGATACTAGCGGGAACACCGGGGAGCTGTTTTTT,CASSWRDTSGNTGELFF,TRBD2,TRBV11-3,NA,TRBJ2-2
TGTGCCAGCACCCGAGCTAACTATGGCTACACCTTC,CASTRANYGYTF,NA,TRBV3-1/TRBV3-2,NA,TRBJ1-2
TGTGCCAGCAGGGGGATTACTCTAACCCAGCAGCCCCAGCATTTT,CASRGITLTQQPQHF,NA,TRBV6-5,NA,TRBJ1-5
TGTGCCAGCAGTTGGGGGGGGGATACGCAGTATTTT,CASSWGGDTQYF,TRBD2,TRBV6-2/TRBV6-3,NA,TRBJ2-3
TGCGCCAGCAGCTTGCGAGGACAGGGTTTATCTGGGGCCAACGTCCTGACTTTC,CASSLRGQGLSGANVLTF,TRBD1,TRBV5-1,NA,TRBJ2-6
TGTGCCAGTAGTGTCAAACAGGGGGCGATTGGCTACACCTTC,CASSVKQGAIGYTF,TRBD1,TRBV19,NA,TRBJ1-2
TGTGCCACTACGGTTTGGGGGGGGGAGACCCAGTACTTC,CATTVWGGETQYF,TRBD2,TRBV7-2,NA,TRBJ2-5
TGTGCCAGCAGCTTCCAGGGGGGGACTGAAGCTTTCTTT,CASSFQGGTEAFF,TRBD1,TRBV7-9,NA,TRBJ1-1
TGTGCCAGCGTTTCTACATCCAGCTCCTACGAGCAGTACTTC,CASVSTSSSYEQYF,NA,TRBV2,NA,TRBJ2-7
TGCGCCAGCAGCCAAGAGTTGGCAGCCGTGGTCACTGAAGCTTTCTTT,CASSQELAAVVTEAFF,NA,TRBV4-3,NA,TRBJ1-1
TGTGCCAGCAGTGAAGTCAGGGGTACTGGAAACACCATATATTTT,CASSEVRGTGNTIYF,NA,TRBV6-1,NA,TRBJ1-3
TGTGCCTGGAGTGTCGGGGCAGGGCTCGAATCCTACGAGCAGTACTTC,CAWSVGAGLESYEQYF,NA,TRBV30,NA,TRBJ2-7
TGTGCCAGCAGCTCCGGACAGCCCGGTGGTGGCTACACCTTC,CASSSGQPGGGYTF,NA,TRBV5-6,few,TRBJ1-2
TGTGCCAGCAGCTCAAAGAGACAGGGGTCTATTTTAGGTGAAAAACTGTTTTTT,CASSSKRQGSILGEKLFF,TRBD1,TRBV5-4,once,TRBJ1-4
TGCGCCAGCAGCCCAGTGACCGGACCGGAGTTGGAGCAGTACTTC,CASSPVTGPELEQYF,NA,TRBV5-1,NA,TRBJ2-7
TGTGCCAGCGTATGGCGGGGGCAAGAGACCCAGTACTTC,CASVWRGQETQYF,TRBD2,TRBV2,NA,TRBJ2-5
TGTGCCAGCAGCTTATTCGGGGCAGGGCCTAATGGCTACACCTTC,CASSLFGAGPNGYTF,NA,TRBV7-9,NA,TRBJ1-2
TGTGCCAGCAGCTTAGGGACAAGGGGGGCGGAATCACCCCTCCACTTT,CASSLGTRGAESPLHF,NA,TRBV7-2,NA,TRBJ1-6
TGTGCCAGCAGTGAAATTTGGGGAGCGAACTATGGCTACACCTTC,CASSEIWGANYGYTF,NA,TRBV6-1,NA,TRBJ1-2
TGTGCCAGCTCTACATGGATCGGCTACACCTTC,CASSTWIGYTF,NA,TRBV19,once,TRBJ1-2
TGTGCCAGCAGCCCCACTCTCCTGAGACTGTTTTTT,CASSPTLLRLFF,NA,TRBV12-3/TRBV12-4,NA,TRBJ1-4
TGTGCCAGTAAGGAGGGGTGGGGAGACGCTGAAGCTTTCTTT,CASKEGWGDAEAFF,NA,TRBV19,NA,TRBJ1-1
TGTGCCAGCAGCCAATTTAATTCACCCCTCCACTTT,CASSQFNSPLHF,NA,TRBV27,NA,TRBJ1-6